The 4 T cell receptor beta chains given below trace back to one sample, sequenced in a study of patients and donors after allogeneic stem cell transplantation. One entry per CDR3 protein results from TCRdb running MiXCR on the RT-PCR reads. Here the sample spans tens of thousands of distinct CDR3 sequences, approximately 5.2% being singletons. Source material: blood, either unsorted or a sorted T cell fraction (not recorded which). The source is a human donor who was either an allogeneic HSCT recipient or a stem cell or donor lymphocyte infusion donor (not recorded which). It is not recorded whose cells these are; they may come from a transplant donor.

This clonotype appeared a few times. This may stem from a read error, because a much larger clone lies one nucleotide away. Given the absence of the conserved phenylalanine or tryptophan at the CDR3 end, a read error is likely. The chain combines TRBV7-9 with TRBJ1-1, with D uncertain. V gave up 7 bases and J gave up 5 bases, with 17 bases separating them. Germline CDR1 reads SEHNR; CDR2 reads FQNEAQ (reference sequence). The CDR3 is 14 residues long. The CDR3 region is CASNMGLFPTEAFS. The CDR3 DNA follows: TGTGCCAGCAACATGGGCCTTTTCCCGACTGAAGCTTTCTCT.

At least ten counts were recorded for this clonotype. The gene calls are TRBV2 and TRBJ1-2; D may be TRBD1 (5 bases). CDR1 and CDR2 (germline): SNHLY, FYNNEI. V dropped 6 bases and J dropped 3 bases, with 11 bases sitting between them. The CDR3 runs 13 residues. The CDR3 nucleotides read TGTGCCAGCAGCGGGTTGGGGGACTATGGCTACACCTTC. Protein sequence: CASSGLGDYGYTF.

CDR3 coding DNA: TGTGCCAGCAGCTTAGCGGGACAGGGGAATGAAAAACTGTTTTTT. Protein product: CASSLAGQGNEKLFF. The chain employs TRBV7-9 and TRBJ1-4, with 10 bases lining up with TRBD1. The CDR3 is made up of 15 amino acids. CDR1 is SEHNR, CDR2 FQNEAQ, per germline (reference sequence). V gave up 0 bases and J gave up 5 bases; unmatched junction bases: 0.

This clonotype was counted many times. The DNA for the CDR3 is TGTGCCAGCAGTTACCGATCTACCAGGGACGAGCAGTACTTC. Protein product: CASSYRSTRDEQYF. This chain uses TRBV14 with TRBJ2-7; a weak D match, TRBD1 (5 bases). CDR1 and CDR2 (germline): SGHDN, FVKESK. CDR3 length: 14 residues. Trimming stripped 6 bases from V and 5 bases from J, with 17 bases between.